This T cell receptor beta chain was recovered during a study of T cell changes during pregnancy in multiple sclerosis. Measured with immunoSEQ multiplex PCR; TCRdb has only the in-frame clones, and not every one. The data hold some 110,000 clones, with around 90% observed a single time. The CDR3 runs to 16 residues. The germline V and J ends were trimmed by 4 bases and 4 bases, with 17 bases remaining between them. The germline V gene encodes CDR1 KGHSH and CDR2 LQKENI. V and J are TRBV18 and TRBJ1-5; D may be TRBD1 (5 bases). This TCR derives from a female donor with multiple sclerosis, enrolled in a pregnancy study. The material was peripheral blood, obtained in the third trimester of pregnancy. The CDR3 loop is CASSLNGGSPNQPQHF. DNA of the CDR3: TGTGCCAGCTCACTCAACGGGGGATCCCCTAATCAGCCCCAGCATTTT.